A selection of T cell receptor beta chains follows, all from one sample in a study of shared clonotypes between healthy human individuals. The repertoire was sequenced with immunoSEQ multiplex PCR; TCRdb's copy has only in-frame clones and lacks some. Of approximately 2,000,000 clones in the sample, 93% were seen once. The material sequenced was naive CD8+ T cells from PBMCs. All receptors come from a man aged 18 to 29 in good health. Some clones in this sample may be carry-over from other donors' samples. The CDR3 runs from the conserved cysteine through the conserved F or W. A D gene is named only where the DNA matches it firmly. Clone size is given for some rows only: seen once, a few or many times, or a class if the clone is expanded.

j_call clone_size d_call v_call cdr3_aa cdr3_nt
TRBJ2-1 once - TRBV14 CASSPAGFLAYNEQFF TGTGCCAGCAGCCCCGCGGGGTTTTTGGCGTACAATGAGCAGTTCTTC
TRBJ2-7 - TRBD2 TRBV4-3 CASSTGRGDYEQYF TGCGCCAGCAGCACCGGGAGGGGAGACTACGAGCAGTACTTC
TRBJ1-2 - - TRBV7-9 CASTPRTADYGYTF TGTGCCAGCACCCCTCGGACTGCCGACTATGGCTACACCTTC
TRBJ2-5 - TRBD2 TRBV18 CASSPPKGLNSWDTQYF TGTGCCAGCTCACCACCAAAGGGACTAAATTCTTGGGATACCCAGTACTTC
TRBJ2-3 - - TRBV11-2 CASTGTWGGAKDTQYF TGTGCCAGCACCGGGACCTGGGGGGGGGCGAAAGATACGCAGTATTTT
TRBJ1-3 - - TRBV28 CASIKESSGNTIYF TGTGCCAGCATCAAGGAAAGCTCTGGAAACACCATATATTTT
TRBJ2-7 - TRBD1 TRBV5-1 CASSAGTGSYEQYF TGCGCCAGCAGCGCCGGGACAGGGTCGTACGAGCAGTACTTC
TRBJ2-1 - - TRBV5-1 CASSTGNEQFF TGCGCCAGCTCTACGGGCAATGAGCAGTTCTTC
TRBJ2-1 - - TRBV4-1 CASSQAVPGTAYNEQFF TGCGCCAGCAGCCAAGCCGTTCCCGGGACCGCATACAATGAGCAGTTCTTC
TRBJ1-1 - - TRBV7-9 CASSSGTNTEAFF TGTGCCAGCAGTTCGGGGACGAACACTGAAGCTTTCTTT
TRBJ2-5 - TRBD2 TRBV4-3 CASSLSLPGLAGGEETQYF TGCGCCAGCAGCCTTTCCTTACCGGGACTAGCGGGAGGGGAGGAGACCCAGTACTTC
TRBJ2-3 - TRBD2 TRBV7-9 CASSAFSSGTMGSGTQYF TGTGCCAGCAGCGCATTCTCCTCCGGGACTATGGGGAGCGGTACGCAGTATTTT
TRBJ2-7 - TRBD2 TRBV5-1 CASSILAGEGWNYEQYF TGCGCCAGCAGCATTCTAGCGGGAGAAGGTTGGAACTACGAGCAGTACTTC
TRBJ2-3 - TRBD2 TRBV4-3 CASSHYGLAGGGEYADTQYF TGCGCCAGCAGCCACTACGGACTAGCGGGAGGAGGGGAATACGCAGATACGCAGTATTTT
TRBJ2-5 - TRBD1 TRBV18 CASSPDRWDRGGETQYF TGTGCCAGCTCACCCGACCGTTGGGACAGGGGTGGAGAGACCCAGTACTTC
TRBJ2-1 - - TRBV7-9 CASSLVLVPDKQFF TGTGCCAGCAGCTTAGTCCTCGTTCCCGACAAACAGTTCTTC
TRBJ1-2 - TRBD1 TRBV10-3 CAISATGGDYGYTF TGTGCCATCAGTGCGACAGGGGGAGACTATGGCTACACCTTC
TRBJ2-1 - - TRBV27 CASSLWKQGGRRENNEQFF TGTGCCAGCAGTTTATGGAAACAGGGAGGGAGACGGGAGAACAATGAGCAGTTCTTC
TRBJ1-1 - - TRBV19 CASSPRRGQDTEAFF TGTGCCAGTAGCCCCCGGCGGGGGCAGGACACTGAAGCTTTCTTT
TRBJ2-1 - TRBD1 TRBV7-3 CASSSGQGRSNEQFF TGTGCCAGCAGCTCCGGACAGGGCAGGAGCAATGAGCAGTTCTTC